This TCR beta chain was sequenced in a study of T cell responses to AZD1222 COVID-19 vaccine. A remark on this clone: The same CDR3 can be traced to other DNA sequences in this sample.

Trimming left V 0 bases short and J 0 bases short, with 3 bases between. This CDR3 region has 13 residues. Germline V gene data show CDR1 as KGHSH and CDR2 as LQKENI. Measured with immunoSEQ multiplex PCR; TCRdb has only the in-frame clones, and not every one. The sample includes about 150,000 clones, around 92% of them seen just once. The specimen comprised peripheral blood, sampled 28 days after the second AZD1222 dose. The chain couples TRBV18 to TRBJ2-7; D is undetermined. The sequence was collected from an adult who received the AZD1222 COVID-19 vaccine. The CDR3 loop is CASSPPSSYEQYF. The CDR3 coding sequence is TGTGCCAGCTCACCACCGAGCTCCTACGAGCAGTACTTC.